Shown below are 28 T cell receptor beta chains from a single sample sequenced in a study of blood T cell repertoires in COVID-19. The protocol was immunoSEQ multiplex PCR, while the TCRdb copy is restricted to in-frame clones and leaves out a portion. Seen here are around 400,000 clones, about four fifths observed once, and the top ten hold over 4.5%. Sequenced: PBMCs or T cells enriched from blood (not recorded which). Receptors originate from a woman in her 50s who had recovered from COVID-19.

The chain couples TRBV29-1 to TRBJ2-1; TRBD2 matches at 13 bases. The germline V gene has CDR1 SQVTM and CDR2 ANQGSEA. Germline trimming cut 6 bases from V and 8 bases from J; bases unmatched to any gene: 4. This CDR3 has 13 residues. The CDR3 protein is CSVGLAGADEQFF. The CDR3 nucleotides are TGCAGCGTCGGACTAGCGGGAGCGGATGAGCAGTTCTTC.

The chain recombines TRBV6-5 with TRBJ1-2, with D possibly TRBD1 on 6 matching bases. V lost 8 bases and J lost 5, with 18 bases in between. CDR1 and CDR2 (germline): MNHEY, SVGAGI. This CDR3 region has 14 residues. The CDR3 protein is CASAQGAGLYGYTF. CDR3 sequence (DNA): TGTGCCAGCGCACAGGGAGCGGGGCTATATGGCTACACCTTC.

The chain joins TRBV19 to TRBJ1-1; D is unresolved. In germline, CDR1 is LNHDA, CDR2 SQIVND (reference sequence). CDR3 length: 15 residues. Trimming shortened V by 5 bases and J by 6 bases, and 19 bases separated the two germline ends. The CDR3 region has the DNA TGTGCCAGTAGTTCACTACTGCAAGGAAAACCTGAAGCTTTCTTT. As protein: CASSSLLQGKPEAFF.

The chain joins TRBV3-1 (or the pseudogene TRBV3-2) to TRBJ1-1; 8 bases fit TRBD1. The CDR3 spans 16 residues. Per germline, CDR1 LGHDT and CDR2 YNNKEL (reference sequence). With 1 base clipped from V and 3 bases from J, the junction kept 7 bases outside the gene matches. CDR3 amino acids: CASSQVLRGLDTEAFF. The CDR3 DNA reads as TGTGCCAGCAGCCAAGTTCTCAGGGGGCTGGACACTGAAGCTTTCTTT.

This clone was seen repeatedly, ten times or more. The genes are TRBV11-2 and TRBJ1-1, with unresolved D. This CDR3 region has 18 residues. The germline V and J ends were trimmed by 1 base and 1 base, with 19 bases remaining between them. The germline V gene encodes CDR1 SGHAT and CDR2 FQNNGV. The CDR3 reads CASSLGFMRGFKNTEAFF. The CDR3 DNA sequence: TGTGCCAGCAGCTTAGGATTCATGCGGGGTTTTAAGAACACTGAAGCTTTCTTT.

The sample holds many counts of this clone. V gene TRBV30 combines with J gene TRBJ1-2; 10 nucleotides align to TRBD1. Germline CDR1 reads GTSNPN; CDR2 reads SVGIG (reference sequence). This CDR3 is built from 15 residues. With 0 bases clipped from V and 7 bases from J, the junction kept 8 bases outside the gene matches. The CDR3 region is CAWSVPTGGGIGYTF. The CDR3 coding sequence is TGTGCCTGGAGTGTTCCGACAGGGGGCGGTATTGGCTACACCTTC.

This clone was recorded only once. The chain employs TRBV7-9 and TRBJ1-6, with 8 nucleotides matching TRBD1. Germline values: CDR1 SEHNR, CDR2 FQNEAQ (reference sequence). Trimming took 5 bases from V and 8 from J; bases not matched to a gene: 8. This CDR3 has 15 amino acids. CDR3 protein: CASSLNRQGYSPLHF. The CDR3 DNA sequence: TGTGCCAGCAGCCTGAACCGACAGGGGTATTCACCCCTCCACTTT.

The chain employs TRBV19 and TRBJ1-2, with 10 bases fitting TRBD1. The CDR3 runs 16 residues. The germline V gene has CDR1 LNHDA and CDR2 SQIVND (reference sequence). V lost 6 bases and J lost 5; bases outside the gene matches: 12. DNA of the CDR3: TGTGCCAGTAGCCCCCCCGGGACAGGGGTACTATATGGCTACACCTTC. It specifies CASSPPGTGVLYGYTF.

The chain carries TRBV11-2 and TRBJ2-7; 8 nucleotides line up with TRBD2. After removal of 3 bases from V and 3 bases from J, the junction contained 4 bases not matched to a gene. The CDR3 is made up of 14 amino acids. Germline V gene sequence: CDR1 SGHAT, CDR2 FQNNGV. Here the CDR3 reads CASSFTGTSYEQYF. The DNA of the CDR3 is TGTGCCAGCAGCTTTACCGGGACTAGCTACGAGCAGTACTTC. The full variable domain, its missing parts supplied by reference TRBV11-2 and TRBJ2-7, is EAGVAQSPRYKIIEKRQSVAFWCNPISGHATLYWYQQILGQGPKLLIQFQNNGVVDDSQLPKDRFSAERLKGVDSTLKIQPAKLEDSAVYLCASSFTGTSYEQYFGPGTRLTVT.

The chain carries TRBV6-1 and TRBJ1-2; 12 nucleotides line up with TRBD1. V was clipped by 3 bases and J by 7 bases; unmatched bases: 9. Germline CDR1 is MNHNS and CDR2 is SASEGT. This CDR3 contains 16 residues. The CDR3 loop is CASSDGTGGAKSGYTF. CDR3 nucleotides: TGTGCCAGCAGTGACGGGACAGGGGGCGCGAAGAGTGGCTACACCTTC.

This clone was detected only once. The chain uses TRBV6-1 and TRBJ1-4; no clear D. Germline V gene data show CDR1 as MNHNS and CDR2 as SASEGT. Trimming stripped 3 bases from V and 1 base from J, with 18 bases between. The CDR3 runs to 18 residues. CDR3 protein: CASSDAGVFVETNEKLFF. In nucleotides, the CDR3 is TGTGCCAGCAGTGATGCCGGGGTCTTCGTGGAAACTAATGAAAAACTGTTTTTT.

This chain connects TRBV19 to TRBJ1-2; 9 bases agree with TRBD1. The CDR3 consists of 13 residues. Germline V gene sequence: CDR1 LNHDA, CDR2 SQIVND (reference sequence). Trimming at V came to 9 bases and at J to 3 bases, leaving 5 bases not matched to a gene. This CDR3 reads CASHRDRDYGYTF. The CDR3 DNA reads as TGTGCCAGCCATCGGGACAGGGACTATGGCTACACCTTC. The full variable domain, with the rest looked up from reference TRBV19 and TRBJ1-2, is DGGITQSPKYLFRKEGQNVTLSCEQNLNHDAMYWYRQDPGQGLRLIYYSQIVNDFQKGDIAEGYSVSREKKESFPLTVTSAQKNPTAFYLCASHRDRDYGYTFGSGTRLTVV.

This chain joins TRBV5-5 and TRBJ1-6; a possible D gene is TRBD1 (6 bases). Germline CDR1 is SGHKS and CDR2 is YYEKEE (reference sequence). CDR3 length: 16 residues. Trimming shortened V by 0 bases and J by 7 bases, and 14 bases separated the two germline ends. The CDR3 here is CASSLARTAQNSPLHF. CDR3 bases: TGTGCCAGCAGCTTGGCCCGGACAGCACAAAATTCACCCCTCCACTTT. The complete variable domain, with remaining parts taken from reference TRBV5-5 and TRBJ1-6, reads DAGVTQSPTHLIKTRGQQVTLRCSPISGHKSVSWYQQVLGQGPQFIFQYYEKEERGRGNFPDRFSARQFPNYSSELNVNALLLGDSALYLCASSLARTAQNSPLHFGNGTRLTVT.

The V gene is TRBV6-6, the J gene TRBJ1-5; D is unresolved. The V end was cut by 10 bases, the J end by 0 bases, with 10 bases between. The CDR3 runs to 13 residues. Germline V gives CDR1 MNHNY, CDR2 SVGAGI (reference sequence). In nucleotides, the CDR3 is TGTGCCACTCAGAGGAATAGCAATCAGCCCCAGCATTTT. Its translation is CATQRNSNQPQHF.

In its sample, this clone was seen once. The chain uses TRBV3-1 (or the pseudogene TRBV3-2) and TRBJ1-2; weak D call: TRBD1 (5 bases). Germline CDR1 is LGHDT and CDR2 is YNNKEL (reference sequence). The CDR3 spans 14 residues. Trimming stripped 3 bases from V and 4 bases from J, with 12 bases between. CDR3 bases: TGTGCCAGCAGCCAGGACACAGCTTCCTATGGCTACACCTTC. Its protein is CASSQDTASYGYTF.

The rearrangement joins TRBV5-6 to TRBJ2-7; D not certain. Trimming removed 3 bases from V and 3 bases from J, with 7 bases in between. The CDR3 spans 12 residues. Germline V gives CDR1 SGHDT, CDR2 YYEEEE. This CDR3 is CASSSTGYEQYF. DNA of the CDR3: TGTGCCAGCAGCTCCACGGGCTACGAGCAGTACTTC.

The V call is TRBV18, the J call TRBJ1-4; TRBD1 aligns across 9 bases. The CDR3 length is 17 residues. Germline CDR1 reads KGHSH; CDR2 reads LQKENI. Losses at the gene ends were 2 bases for V and 7 bases for J; bases not matched to a gene: 11. The CDR3 sequence is CASSPLNSRDRVEKLFF. The DNA for the CDR3 is TGTGCCAGCTCACCATTGAATAGTCGGGACAGGGTTGAAAAACTGTTTTTT.

The chain joins TRBV27 to TRBJ2-3; the D is unclear. The V end lost 4 bases, the J end lost 0 bases, and 8 bases lay between the germline ends. There are 14 residues in the CDR3. Germline lookup yields CDR1 MNHEY and CDR2 SMNVEV (reference sequence). CDR3 bases: TGTGCCAGCAGTTGGGCTGCAAGCACAGATACGCAGTATTTT. Translated, it gives CASSWAASTDTQYF.

The chain combines TRBV12-5 with TRBJ2-2, with 8 bases lining up with TRBD2. This CDR3 has 13 amino acids. CDR1 is LGHNT, CDR2 FRNRAP, per germline. J lost 5 bases, V lost 7 bases, and 3 bases had no gene match. CDR3 DNA: TGTGCTAGTGTCCGGGGGGGAACCGGGGAGCTGTTTTTT. It translates to CASVRGGTGELFF. Using reference TRBV12-5 and TRBJ2-2 for the parts outside the CDR3, the full variable domain is DARVTQTPRHKVTEMGQEVTMRCQPILGHNTVFWYRQTMMQGLELLAYFRNRAPLDDSGMPKDRFSAEMPDATLATLKIQPSEPRDSAVYFCASVRGGTGELFFGEGSRLTVL.

V and J are TRBV27 and TRBJ1-6; perhaps TRBD1 as D (5 bases). Looked up from germline, CDR1 is MNHEY and CDR2 is SMNVEV (reference sequence). V lost 5 bases and J 10 bases, leaving 15 bases between the germline ends. This CDR3 is 14 amino acids long. The CDR3 sequence is CASSRNGGWSPLHF. The CDR3 bases are TGTGCCAGCAGTAGGAACGGGGGTTGGTCACCCCTCCACTTT.

The chain links TRBV6-5 to TRBJ2-5, with D hard to call. The CDR3 runs 16 residues. V lost 0 bases and J lost 2, with 13 bases in between. The germline gives CDR1 MNHEY, CDR2 SVGAGI. This CDR3 reads CASSYSFTALQETQYF. In DNA form, the CDR3 reads TGTGCCAGCAGTTACTCTTTTACAGCCTTACAAGAGACCCAGTACTTC.

This chain joins TRBV28 and TRBJ2-7; 9 nucleotides align to TRBD1. The V gene end was trimmed by 5 bases and the J gene end by 7 bases; junction bases not matched to a gene: 12. CDR3 length equals 15 residues. The V gene's germline CDR1 is MDHEN and CDR2 SYDVKM. The chain's CDR3 is CASSPRLGTGKEQYF. In DNA, the CDR3 is TGTGCCAGCAGTCCGCGATTGGGGACAGGGAAGGAGCAGTACTTC.

This clone was recorded at least ten times. CDR3 loop: CASSLVGTSTRYGYTF. CDR3 nucleotides: TGTGCCAGCAGCTTGGTTGGGACAAGTACTCGCTATGGCTACACCTTC. This chain connects TRBV5-4 to TRBJ1-2, with D tentatively TRBD1 (6 bases). Germline V gene sequence: CDR1 SGHNT, CDR2 YYREEE (reference sequence). The germline V and J ends were trimmed by 0 bases and 4 bases, with 16 bases remaining between them. The CDR3 runs to 16 residues.

The rearrangement uses TRBV7-2 and TRBJ2-1; TRBD2 matches at 11 bases. Germline V CDR1 and CDR2: SGHTA, FQGNSA. The V gene end was trimmed by 7 bases and the J gene end by 12 bases; junction bases not matched to a gene: 14. CDR3 length: 15 amino acids. Written as DNA, the CDR3 is TGTGCCAGCAATCTACTAGCGGGAGCGTTTACGGGGCAGTTCTTC. As protein: CASNLLAGAFTGQFF.

The V gene is TRBV2, the J gene TRBJ1-6, with D perhaps TRBD1 (5 bases). The CDR3 sequence is 14 residues long. Trimming left V 3 bases short and J 4 bases short, with 7 bases between. Germline CDR1 SNHLY, CDR2 FYNNEI. The CDR3 nucleotides are TGTGCCAGCAGTGAGACAGAGTATAATTCACCCCTCCACTTT. It yields the protein CASSETEYNSPLHF.

V gene TRBV10-3 combines with J gene TRBJ2-3; D may be TRBD1 (6 bases). The V and J ends lost 10 bases and 4 bases respectively, with 21 bases between them. Germline-derived CDR1 and CDR2 are ENHRY and SYGVKD. The CDR3 covers 15 residues. CDR3 residues: CASSNLQGSSDTQYF. CDR3 nucleotides: TGTGCCAGCAGCAATCTACAGGGTTCGTCAGATACGCAGTATTTT.

The chain couples TRBV19 to TRBJ2-1; 9 nucleotides align to TRBD1. CDR1 and CDR2 from the germline V gene are LNHDA and SQIVND (reference sequence). With 3 bases clipped from V and 1 base from J, the junction kept 7 bases outside the gene matches. The CDR3 is 17 residues long. The DNA of the CDR3 is TGTGCCAGTAGTATGCGAATGGGACAGGGATCCTACAATGAGCAGTTCTTC. Its protein product is CASSMRMGQGSYNEQFF. The full variable domain, rest sourced from reference TRBV19 and TRBJ2-1, is DGGITQSPKYLFRKEGQNVTLSCEQNLNHDAMYWYRQDPGQGLRLIYYSQIVNDFQKGDIAEGYSVSREKKESFPLTVTSAQKNPTAFYLCASSMRMGQGSYNEQFFGPGTRLTVL.

The chain is built from TRBV27 and TRBJ2-1; 8 nucleotides align to TRBD2. This CDR3 has 16 residues. V was clipped by 0 bases and J by 0 bases; unmatched bases: 1. Germline V gene sequence: CDR1 MNHEY, CDR2 SMNVEV (reference sequence). CDR3 sequence: CASSLSAGGSYNEQFF. CDR3 nucleotide sequence: TGTGCCAGCAGTTTATCGGCGGGGGGCTCCTACAATGAGCAGTTCTTC.